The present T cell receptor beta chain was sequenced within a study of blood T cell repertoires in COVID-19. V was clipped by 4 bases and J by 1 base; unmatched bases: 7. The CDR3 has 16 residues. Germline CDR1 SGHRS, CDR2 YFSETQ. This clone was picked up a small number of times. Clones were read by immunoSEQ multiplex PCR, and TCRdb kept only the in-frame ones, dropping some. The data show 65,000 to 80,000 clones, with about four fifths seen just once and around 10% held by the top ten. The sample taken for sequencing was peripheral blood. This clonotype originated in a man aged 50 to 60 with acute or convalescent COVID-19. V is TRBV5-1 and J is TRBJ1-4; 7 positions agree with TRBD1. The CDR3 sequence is CASSRQGFGTNEKLFF. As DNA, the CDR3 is TGCGCCAGCAGCCGACAGGGATTCGGAACTAATGAAAAACTGTTTTTT.